The clone carrying this TCR beta chain was seen a handful of times. What it recognizes is unknown. Other DNA sequences within the sample encode an identical CDR3. This sample is part of a study of metastatic and nonmetastatic thyroid tumors. Study-wide context: Repertoires from malignant and benign thyroid patients were compared across blood and tumor or nodule tissue. General study results and limits: Patients with malignant thyroid tumors reportedly had significantly higher TCR beta diversity than those with benign nodules, in blood and tumor.

Nobody among the patients had been given any treatment before thyroid surgery. Per the study methods: A classifier of distant metastasis in papillary thyroid cancer was built from CDR3 differences (across clinicopathological groups). TCRdb ran MiXCR on the PCR reads. TCRdb's processing, not the authors', yielded these V and J calls. The sample lists 19,000 or so clones, approximately 30% occurring once. The CDR3 length is 16 residues. V was pared by 4 bases and J by 0 bases, with 12 bases between. Per germline, CDR1 MNHNS and CDR2 SASEGT. Sequenced material: tumor tissue. V gene TRBV6-1 combines with J gene TRBJ2-2; either TRBD1 or TRBD2 may fit D (5 bases each). This TCR came from a male donor with papillary thyroid cancer or a benign thyroid nodule (not recorded which). Some clones in this sample may be carry-over from other donors' samples. The CDR3 loop is CASSAVRGTNTGELFF. In DNA form, the CDR3 reads TGTGCCAGCAGTGCCGTACGGGGCACGAACACCGGGGAGCTGTTTTTT.